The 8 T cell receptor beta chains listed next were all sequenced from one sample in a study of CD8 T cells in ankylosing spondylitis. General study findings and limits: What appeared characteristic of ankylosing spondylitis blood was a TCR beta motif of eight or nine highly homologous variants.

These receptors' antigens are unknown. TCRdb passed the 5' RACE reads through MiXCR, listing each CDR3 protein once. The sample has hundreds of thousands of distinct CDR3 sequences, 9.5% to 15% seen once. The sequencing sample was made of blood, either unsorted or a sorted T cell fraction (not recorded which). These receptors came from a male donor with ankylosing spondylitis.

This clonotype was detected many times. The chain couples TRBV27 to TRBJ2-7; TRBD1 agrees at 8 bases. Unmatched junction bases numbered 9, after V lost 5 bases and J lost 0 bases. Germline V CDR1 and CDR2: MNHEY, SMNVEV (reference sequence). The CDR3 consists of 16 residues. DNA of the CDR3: TGTGCCAGCAGTCCCGATCAGGGGGCGTACTCCTACGAGCAGTACTTC. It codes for CASSPDQGAYSYEQYF.

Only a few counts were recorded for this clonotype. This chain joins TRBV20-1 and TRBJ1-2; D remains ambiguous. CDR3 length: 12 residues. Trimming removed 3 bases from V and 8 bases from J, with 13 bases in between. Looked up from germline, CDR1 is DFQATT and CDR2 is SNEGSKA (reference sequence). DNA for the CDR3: TGCAGTGCTAGCCTGGGCACCTACGGCTACACCTTC. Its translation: CSASLGTYGYTF.

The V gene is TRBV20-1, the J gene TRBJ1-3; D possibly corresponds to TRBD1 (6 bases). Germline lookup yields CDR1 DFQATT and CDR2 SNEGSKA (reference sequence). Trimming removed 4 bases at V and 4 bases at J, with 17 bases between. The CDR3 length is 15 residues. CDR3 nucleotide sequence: TGCAGTGCTACCCTTTCCGCCAGGGGAGGAAACACCATATATTTT. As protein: CSATLSARGGNTIYF.

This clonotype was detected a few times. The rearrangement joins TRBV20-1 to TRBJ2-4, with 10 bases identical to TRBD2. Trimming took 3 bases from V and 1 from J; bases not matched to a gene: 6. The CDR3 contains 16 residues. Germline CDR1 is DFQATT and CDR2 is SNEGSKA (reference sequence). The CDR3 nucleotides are TGCAGTGCTAGTTCTCTAGCGGGAGCTGCCAAAAACATTCAGTACTTC. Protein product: CSASSLAGAAKNIQYF.

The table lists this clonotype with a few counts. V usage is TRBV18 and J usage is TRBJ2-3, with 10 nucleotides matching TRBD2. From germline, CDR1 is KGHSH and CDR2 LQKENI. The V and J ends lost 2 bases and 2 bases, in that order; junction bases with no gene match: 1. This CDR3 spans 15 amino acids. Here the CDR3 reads CASSPTSGTTDTQYF. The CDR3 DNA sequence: TGTGCCAGCTCACCAACTAGCGGGACCACAGATACGCAGTATTTT.

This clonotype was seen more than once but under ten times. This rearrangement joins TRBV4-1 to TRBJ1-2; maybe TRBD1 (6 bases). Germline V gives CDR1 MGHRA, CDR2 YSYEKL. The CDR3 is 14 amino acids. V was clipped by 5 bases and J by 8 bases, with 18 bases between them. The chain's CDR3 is CASSYIGQRSGYTF. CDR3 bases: TGCGCCAGCAGCTATATAGGACAGCGCAGCGGCTACACCTTC.

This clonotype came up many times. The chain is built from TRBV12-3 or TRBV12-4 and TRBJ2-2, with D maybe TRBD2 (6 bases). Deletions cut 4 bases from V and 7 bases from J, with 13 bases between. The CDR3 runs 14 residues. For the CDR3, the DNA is TGTGCCAGCAGTTGGAGGGACCTTCGCGGGGAGCTGTTTTTT. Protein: CASSWRDLRGELFF.

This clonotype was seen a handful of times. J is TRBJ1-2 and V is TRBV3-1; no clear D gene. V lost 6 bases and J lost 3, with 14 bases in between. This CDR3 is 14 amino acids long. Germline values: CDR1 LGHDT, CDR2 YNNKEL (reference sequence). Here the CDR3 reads CASSHAAGHYGYTF. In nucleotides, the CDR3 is TGTGCCAGCAGTCACGCGGCGGGCCACTATGGCTACACCTTC.